This T cell receptor (beta chain) appears in the sequencing data of a study of OX40 agonist ivuxolimab in advanced cancers. Profiled with immunoSEQ multiplex PCR; TCRdb holds only in-frame clones, not every one. The repertoire has 57,000 or so clones, 85% of them found once; the top ten carry 4% to 6%. The source of this sequence is an adult with an advanced solid tumor such as melanoma, head and neck, liver or kidney cancer. The sample was CD4+ or CD8+ T cells sorted from blood, taken in a trial of the OX40 agonist ivuxolimab.

The CDR3 DNA reads TGTGCCAGTAGGATCCTAGCGGGAGATCCCGAAACCGGGGAGCTGTTTTTT. Translation: CASRILAGDPETGELFF. This sequence joins TRBV19 and TRBJ2-2; TRBD2 matches 10 bases. The germline V gene has CDR1 LNHDA and CDR2 SQIVND (reference sequence). Trimming at V came to 6 bases and at J to 5 bases, leaving 12 bases not matched to a gene. This CDR3 spans 17 amino acids.